These 19 T cell receptor beta chains share one sample of origin, sequenced in a study of T cell changes during pregnancy in multiple sclerosis. The data were produced by immunoSEQ multiplex PCR, yet TCRdb's version contains in-frame clones alone and is incomplete. The data hold 40,000 to 55,000 clones, with approximately 92% observed a single time. The sequences come from CD4+ T cells from peripheral blood mononuclear cells, collected before pregnancy. The source is a female donor with multiple sclerosis, enrolled in a pregnancy study.

The V call is TRBV2, the J call TRBJ2-7; D is perhaps TRBD2 (5 bases). Trimming left V 6 bases short and J 5 bases short, with 11 bases between. CDR1 is SNHLY, CDR2 FYNNEI, per germline. The CDR3 runs to 12 residues. The DNA for the CDR3 is TGTGCCAGCAGGAGGGAGACCCACGAGCAGTACTTC. Its protein product is CASRRETHEQYF. Filled out from reference TRBV2 and TRBJ2-7, the complete variable domain reads EPEVTQTPSHQVTQMGQEVILRCVPISNHLYFYWYRQILGQKVEFLVSFYNNEISEKSEIFDDQFSVERPDGSNFTLKIRSTKLEDSAMYFCASRRETHEQYFGPGTRLTVT.

This clone has a single count. The rearrangement uses TRBV25-1 and TRBJ1-1, with 7 nucleotides matching TRBD1. The V gene end was trimmed by 10 bases and the J gene end by 3 bases; junction bases not matched to a gene: 14. Germline CDR1 and CDR2: MGHDK and SYGVNS. This CDR3 is 15 amino acids long. The CDR3 region is CATARDSTMYTEAFF. DNA of the CDR3: TGTGCCACCGCGAGGGACAGCACAATGTACACTGAAGCTTTCTTT.

This sequence joins TRBV11-3 and TRBJ1-2; 8 bases align to TRBD1. Germline V CDR1 and CDR2: SGHNT, YENEEA. J gave up 7 bases and V 2 bases, and 3 bases lay outside the gene matches. There are 13 residues in the CDR3. The CDR3 reads CASSLTTGAGYTF. DNA for the CDR3: TGTGCCAGCAGCTTAACGACAGGGGCTGGCTACACCTTC.

The chain has TRBV19 and TRBJ1-2; D remains ambiguous. There are 11 residues in the CDR3. CDR1 is LNHDA, CDR2 SQIVND, per germline (reference sequence). V was clipped by 6 bases and J by 5 bases, with 7 bases between them. The CDR3 DNA reads TGTGCCAGTAGAGGAGAATATGGCTACACCTTC. Its translation is CASRGEYGYTF.

This chain joins TRBV7-3 and TRBJ2-1; TRBD1 is a possible D gene (5 bases). V lost 0 bases and J 1 base, leaving 10 bases between the germline ends. Germline V gives CDR1 SGHTA, CDR2 FQGTGA. CDR3 size: 16 residues. The chain's CDR3 is CASSLTRTWSYNEQFF. The CDR3 region has the DNA TGTGCCAGCAGCTTAACTAGGACATGGTCCTACAATGAGCAGTTCTTC.

This chain connects TRBV5-1 to TRBJ2-7; TRBD1 matches 9 bases. The ends lost 4 bases at V and 3 bases at J; junction bases unmatched: 5. This CDR3 has 14 residues. In germline, CDR1 is SGHRS, CDR2 YFSETQ. CDR3 protein: CASSPGTGNYEQYF. As DNA, the CDR3 is TGCGCCAGCAGCCCCGGGACAGGGAACTACGAGCAGTACTTC.

This clone was observed a single time. The chain uses TRBV7-8 and TRBJ2-5; 9 nucleotides line up with TRBD1. CDR3 length equals 15 residues. The V gene end was trimmed by 5 bases and the J gene end by 4 bases; junction bases not matched to a gene: 8. The germline V gene encodes CDR1 SGHVS and CDR2 FQNEAQ. CDR3 nucleotides: TGTGCCAGCAGCCCACACCGACAGGGGGGAGAGACCCAGTACTTC. Its translation is CASSPHRQGGETQYF.

Here the CDR3 DNA reads TGTGCCAGCAGGCAGATTACCGGGACTGAAGCTTTCTTT. Residues: CASRQITGTEAFF. The chain couples TRBV7-9 to TRBJ1-1, with D uncertain. Trimming pared 6 bases from V and 5 bases from J, leaving 13 bases between. The CDR3 has 13 residues. Germline V gene lookup returns CDR1 SEHNR and CDR2 FQNEAQ (reference sequence).

This clone was found once. The rearrangement uses TRBV28 and TRBJ1-2; D might be TRBD1 (5 bases). Trimming took off 5 bases at V and 4 bases at J, with 11 bases between the two ends. This CDR3 region has 13 residues. CDR1 and CDR2 from the germline V gene are MDHEN and SYDVKM. CDR3 DNA: TGTGCCAGCAGTCCCGGGGGTGTCTATGGCTACACCTTC. It is translated as CASSPGGVYGYTF.

This sequence joins TRBV19 and TRBJ1-5; 9 bases are a match to TRBD1. The CDR3 runs 13 residues. The ends lost 8 bases at V and 4 bases at J; junction bases unmatched: 3. Germline-derived CDR1 and CDR2 are LNHDA and SQIVND (reference sequence). CDR3 bases: TGTGCCAGTCATGGGACAGGGAATCAGCCCCAGCATTTT. Translated, it gives CASHGTGNQPQHF.

The chain is built from TRBV5-1 and TRBJ2-3; D might be TRBD2 (6 bases). The CDR3 totals 16 residues. The V gene lost 6 bases and the J gene lost 0 bases, with 17 bases spanning the gap. In germline, CDR1 is SGHRS, CDR2 YFSETQ. CDR3 nucleotides: TGCGCCAGCACACGTTCCTTCGGGACTAGCACAGATACGCAGTATTTT. Protein: CASTRSFGTSTDTQYF.

In this sample, this clone turned up a few times. The V and J genes are TRBV11-3 and TRBJ2-3; TRBD1 aligns across 9 bases. The germline CDR1 and CDR2 sequences are SGHNT and YENEEA. The CDR3 covers 15 residues. The ends lost 5 bases at V and 2 bases at J; junction bases unmatched: 5. The CDR3 reads CASSSGTGFTDTQYF. CDR3 in DNA: TGTGCCAGCAGCAGCGGGACAGGGTTCACAGATACGCAGTATTTT.

This chain uses TRBV29-1 with TRBJ1-5, with D perhaps TRBD1 (5 bases). V lost 5 bases to trimming and J lost 6 bases, with 14 bases between them. Germline V gives CDR1 SQVTM, CDR2 ANQGSEA. This CDR3 spans 13 amino acids. In DNA form, the CDR3 reads TGCAGCGTTATAGGCGGGGCAGGTCAGCCCCAGCATTTT. Translating it yields CSVIGGAGQPQHF.

The chain is built from TRBV2 and TRBJ2-2, with no clear D. The CDR3 loop spans 15 amino acids. CDR1 and CDR2 from the germline V gene are SNHLY and FYNNEI. V was trimmed by 1 base and J by 2 bases, leaving 8 bases between them. CDR3 region: CASSEGQKNTGELFF. The CDR3, as DNA: TGTGCCAGCAGTGAAGGGCAGAAAAACACCGGGGAGCTGTTTTTT.

The J gene is TRBJ1-2, the V gene TRBV5-1; TRBD1 aligns across 10 bases. This CDR3 has 13 amino acids. V was pared by 4 bases and J by 11 bases, with 8 bases of the junction left unmatched. Germline V lookup: CDR1 SGHRS, CDR2 YFSETQ. The CDR3 region has the DNA TGCGCCAGCAGCACTCTGGACAGGGGGAAATACACCTTC. Its protein is CASSTLDRGKYTF.

The chain is built from TRBV18 and TRBJ2-5; D is unclear. The germline V gene has CDR1 KGHSH and CDR2 LQKENI. V was trimmed by 3 bases and J by 0 bases, leaving 8 bases between them. CDR3 length equals 14 residues. CDR3 amino acids: CASSPLANQETQYF. In DNA form, the CDR3 reads TGTGCCAGCTCACCCCTGGCCAACCAAGAGACCCAGTACTTC.

The chain joins TRBV25-1 to TRBJ2-1; 9 nucleotides align to TRBD1. In germline, CDR1 is MGHDK, CDR2 SYGVNS. V was pared by 6 bases and J by 7 bases, with 13 bases of the junction left unmatched. The CDR3 has 16 residues. The CDR3 here is CASRSRDRVDRNEQFF. CDR3 coding DNA: TGTGCCAGCAGAAGCCGGGACAGGGTAGACCGGAATGAGCAGTTCTTC.

The chain joins TRBV5-1 to TRBJ1-1; possible D gene TRBD1, 5 bases. Germline V gene lookup returns CDR1 SGHRS and CDR2 YFSETQ. V lost 4 bases to trimming and J lost 10 bases, with 17 bases between them. This CDR3 is 13 amino acids long. For the CDR3, the DNA is TGCGCCAGCAGCCCCCTCGGGGGACCGGGAGCTTTCTTT. Protein sequence: CASSPLGGPGAFF.

This chain links TRBV6-1 with TRBJ2-2, with a weak D call TRBD1 (5 bases). Between the trimmed V and J ends, which lost 1 base and 0 bases, there was a span of 12 bases. Per the germline V gene, CDR1 is MNHNS and CDR2 is SASEGT. CDR3 length: 17 amino acids. CDR3 protein: CASSEDLGASNTGELFF. DNA for the CDR3: TGTGCCAGCAGTGAAGACTTAGGGGCCTCGAACACCGGGGAGCTGTTTTTT.